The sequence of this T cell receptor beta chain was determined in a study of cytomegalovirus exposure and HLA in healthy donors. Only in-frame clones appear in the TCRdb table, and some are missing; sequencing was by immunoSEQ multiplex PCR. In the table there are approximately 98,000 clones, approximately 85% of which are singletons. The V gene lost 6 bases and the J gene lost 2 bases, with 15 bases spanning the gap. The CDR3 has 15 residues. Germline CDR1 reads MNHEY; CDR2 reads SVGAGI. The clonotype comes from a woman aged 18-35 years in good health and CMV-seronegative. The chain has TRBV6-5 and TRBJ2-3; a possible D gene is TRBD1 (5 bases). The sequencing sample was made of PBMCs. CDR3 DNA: TGTGCCAGCAGCCTCAGGGAAGGGTACACAGATACGCAGTATTTT. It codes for CASSLREGYTDTQYF.